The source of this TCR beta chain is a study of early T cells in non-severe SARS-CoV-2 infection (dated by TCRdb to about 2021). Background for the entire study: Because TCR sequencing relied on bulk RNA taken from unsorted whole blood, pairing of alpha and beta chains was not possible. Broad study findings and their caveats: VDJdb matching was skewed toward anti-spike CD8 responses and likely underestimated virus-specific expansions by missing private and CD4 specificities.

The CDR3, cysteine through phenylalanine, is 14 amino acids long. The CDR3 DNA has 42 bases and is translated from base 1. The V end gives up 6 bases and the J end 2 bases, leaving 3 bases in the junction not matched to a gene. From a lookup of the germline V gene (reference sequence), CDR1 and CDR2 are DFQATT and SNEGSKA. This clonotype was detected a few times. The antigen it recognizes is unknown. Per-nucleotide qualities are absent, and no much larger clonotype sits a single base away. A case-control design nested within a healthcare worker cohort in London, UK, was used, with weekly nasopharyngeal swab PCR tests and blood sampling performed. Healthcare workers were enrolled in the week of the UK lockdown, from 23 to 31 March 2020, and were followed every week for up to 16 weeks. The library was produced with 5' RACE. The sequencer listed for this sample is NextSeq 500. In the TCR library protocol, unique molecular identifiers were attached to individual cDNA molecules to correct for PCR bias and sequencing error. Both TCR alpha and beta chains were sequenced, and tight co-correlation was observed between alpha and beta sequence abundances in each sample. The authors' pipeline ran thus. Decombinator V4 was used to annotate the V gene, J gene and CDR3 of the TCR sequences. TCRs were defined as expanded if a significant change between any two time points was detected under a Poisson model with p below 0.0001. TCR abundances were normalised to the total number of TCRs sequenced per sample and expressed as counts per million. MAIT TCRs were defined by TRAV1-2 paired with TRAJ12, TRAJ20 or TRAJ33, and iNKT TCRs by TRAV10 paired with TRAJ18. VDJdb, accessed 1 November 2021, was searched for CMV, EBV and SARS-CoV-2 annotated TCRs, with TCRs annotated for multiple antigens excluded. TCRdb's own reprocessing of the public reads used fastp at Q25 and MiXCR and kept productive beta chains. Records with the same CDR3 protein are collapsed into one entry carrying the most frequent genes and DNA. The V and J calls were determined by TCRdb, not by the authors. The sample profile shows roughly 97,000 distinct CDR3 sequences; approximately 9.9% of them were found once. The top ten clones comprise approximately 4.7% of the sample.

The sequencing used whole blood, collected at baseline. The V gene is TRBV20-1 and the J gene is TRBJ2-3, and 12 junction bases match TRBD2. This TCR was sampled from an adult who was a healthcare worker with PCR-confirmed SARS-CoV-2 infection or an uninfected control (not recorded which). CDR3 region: CSAPSGGDTDTQYF. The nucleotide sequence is TGCAGTGCCCCTAGCGGGGGGGACACAGATACGCAGTATTTT.